These T cell receptor beta chains were read from a single sample in a study of control samples from healthy donors and cancer patients. Clones were sequenced by immunoSEQ multiplex PCR, and TCRdb holds only the in-frame ones, with some missing. The data show approximately 86,000 clones, approximately 86% seen once. Specimen: blood. The receptors stem from a man in his thirties or forties in good health. Both conserved end residues are part of each CDR3. Fields, in order: clone size, V gene, D gene, J gene, CDR3 DNA, CDR3 protein. A D gene is named only where the DNA matches it firmly. The size field is filled for only some rows; it gives once, few, many or a size class.

.	TRBV4-1	.	TRBJ1-4	TGCGCCAGCAGTCGGACAGCAACTAATGAAAAACTGTTTTTT	CASSRTATNEKLFF
.	TRBV9	TRBD2	TRBJ2-2	TGTGCCAGCAGCGTACTAGCGGGGGGGCCCGACACCGGGGAGCTGTTTTTT	CASSVLAGGPDTGELFF
.	TRBV10-1	TRBD1	TRBJ2-5	TGCGCCAGAGACCGGGACAGGGGGCTGAAGACCCAGTACTTC	CARDRDRGLKTQYF
few	TRBV28	TRBD1	TRBJ2-7	TGTGCCAGCAGCCTAAGAGGGACAGGCTACGAGCAGTACTTC	CASSLRGTGYEQYF
.	TRBV3-1/TRBV3-2	TRBD2	TRBJ2-3	TGTGCCAGCAGCCAAGTGACTAGCGGGGGGGATACGCAGTATTTT	CASSQVTSGGDTQYF
.	TRBV7-9	.	TRBJ1-1	TGTGCCAGCAGCTTAGCGGTGGGGAACACTGAAGCTTTCTTT	CASSLAVGNTEAFF
.	TRBV6-5	TRBD1	TRBJ1-1	TGTGCCAGCGGCCGACAGGGAACTGAAGCTTTCTTT	CASGRQGTEAFF
.	TRBV18	.	TRBJ1-1	TGTGCCAGCTCACCGGTGGGAACTGAAGCTTTCTTT	CASSPVGTEAFF
once	TRBV5-1	.	TRBJ1-2	TGCGCCAGCAGCTTGGTAGGGGATAATGGCTACACCTTC	CASSLVGDNGYTF
once	TRBV18	TRBD1	TRBJ1-5	TGTGCCAGCTCACTGGGACAGGGGTCAGGTCAGCCCCAGCATTTT	CASSLGQGSGQPQHF
.	TRBV9	.	TRBJ2-7	TGTGCCAGCAGCCCATATGGGGTAGACGGTGAGCAGTACTTC	CASSPYGVDGEQYF
.	TRBV5-1	.	TRBJ1-1	TGCGCCAGCAGCTACCCAGGGGACACTGAAGCTTTCTTT	CASSYPGDTEAFF
.	TRBV30	.	TRBJ2-2	TGTGCCTGGACTGGGGGTGCCGGGGAGCTGTTTTTT	CAWTGGAGELFF
.	TRBV30	.	TRBJ1-1	TGTGCCTGGAGGAATGAGGAGCCTGAAGCTTTCTTT	CAWRNEEPEAFF
few	TRBV4-1	.	TRBJ1-2	TGCGCCAGCAGCCAAGTCTATTTCAGGGACTATGGCTACACCTTC	CASSQVYFRDYGYTF
.	TRBV7-2	TRBD2	TRBJ2-5	TGTGCCAGCAGCTACCTAAGCGGGAAAGAGACCCAGTACTTC	CASSYLSGKETQYF
.	TRBV14	TRBD1	TRBJ1-2	TGTGCCAGCAGCTTCCCCGGGACAGGGAGTGGCTACACCTTC	CASSFPGTGSGYTF
once	TRBV10-3	.	TRBJ2-5	TGTGCCATCAGTGAGTCCCGACAGCCGCGGGAGACCCAGTACTTC	CAISESRQPRETQYF
once	TRBV6-4	.	TRBJ2-3	TGTGCCAGCGGCCCGGGGCCCACAGATACGCAGTATTTT	CASGPGPTDTQYF
.	TRBV27	TRBD1	TRBJ1-2	TGTGCCAGCAGTTTATCCCCGGGTACAGGGGCGAACTATGGCTACACCTTC	CASSLSPGTGANYGYTF
.	TRBV6-6	.	TRBJ2-2	TGTGCCAGCTTGAAGGAGATCACCGGGGAGCTGTTTTTT	CASLKEITGELFF
.	TRBV10-3	.	TRBJ2-5	TGTGCCATCAGTGAGTCGCTGGGGGGCGAAGAGACCCAGTACTTC	CAISESLGGEETQYF
few	TRBV29-1	.	TRBJ1-2	TGCAGCCTACAGGGAGGGCAGGAGTCGCGCGGCTACACCTTC	CSLQGGQESRGYTF
.	TRBV11-2	TRBD1	TRBJ1-6	TGTGCCAGCAGCTTACTGGCAGGGGGCAGGGGGAATTCACCCCTCCACTTT	CASSLLAGGRGNSPLHF
.	TRBV6-5	.	TRBJ1-4	TGTGCCAGCAGACTAAACCTACTGGATGAAAAACTGTTTTTT	CASRLNLLDEKLFF
.	TRBV19	TRBD1	TRBJ2-2	TGTGCCAGTCAAAAGAGGGACAGGGTGAACACCGGGGAGCTGTTTTTT	CASQKRDRVNTGELFF
.	TRBV9	.	TRBJ2-2	TGTGCCAGCAGCGTAGACAGACACACCGGGGAGCTGTTTTTT	CASSVDRHTGELFF
.	TRBV10-3	TRBD1	TRBJ2-2	TGTGCCATTAGTTCGGACAGGGGGGACACCGGGGAGCTGTTTTTT	CAISSDRGDTGELFF